These T cell receptor beta chains were read from a single sample in a study of cytomegalovirus exposure and HLA in healthy donors. Repertoires were generated with immunoSEQ multiplex PCR, while TCRdb's copy carries only in-frame clones and drops some. The table lists 150,000 or so clones, about 80% of them singletons. Sequencing input: PBMCs. The receptor source for this set is a man younger than 40 in good health and CMV-seropositive. CDR3s include the opening cysteine and the closing phenylalanine or tryptophan. D genes are given only for firm matches. For some rows the clone size is stated as once, few or many, or as a class when expanded; others skip it.

abundance,d_gene,j_gene,v_gene,CDR3aa,CDR3nt
.,.,TRBJ2-3,TRBV7-3,CASSPSGLTDTQYF,TGTGCCAGCAGTCCGAGCGGCCTCACAGATACGCAGTATTTT
.,TRBD2,TRBJ2-3,TRBV9,CASSDSGRVDTQYF,TGTGCCAGCAGCGATAGCGGGAGGGTAGATACGCAGTATTTT
.,.,TRBJ1-1,TRBV5-1,CASSLGGQGMNTEAFF,TGCGCCAGCAGCTTGGGGGGGCAGGGTATGAACACTGAAGCTTTCTTT
.,TRBD2,TRBJ2-1,TRBV9,CASSVRVAGAFNEQFF,TGTGCCAGCAGCGTAAGGGTAGCGGGAGCGTTCAATGAGCAGTTCTTC
.,TRBD1,TRBJ1-1,TRBV4-2,CASSVRQGMNTEAFF,TGTGCCAGCAGCGTACGACAGGGTATGAACACTGAAGCTTTCTTT
.,.,TRBJ2-4,TRBV5-1,CASSLAAGENIQYF,TGCGCCAGCAGCTTGGCGGCAGGGGAAAACATTCAGTACTTC
.,TRBD2,TRBJ2-7,TRBV9,CASSVVASGTHEQYF,TGTGCCAGCAGCGTAGTGGCTAGCGGGACCCACGAGCAGTACTTC
.,TRBD1,TRBJ1-3,TRBV7-9,CASSLGQGAFSGNTIYF,TGTGCCAGCAGCTTAGGCCAGGGGGCCTTCTCTGGAAACACCATATATTTT
.,TRBD1,TRBJ2-3,TRBV11-1,CASSFAGTGGDDTQYF,TGTGCCAGCAGCTTCGCCGGGACAGGGGGTGATGATACGCAGTATTTT
.,.,TRBJ2-7,TRBV29-1,CSVAESRWSEQYF,TGCAGCGTTGCTGAGTCTCGGTGGAGCGAGCAGTACTTC
.,TRBD1,TRBJ1-1,TRBV19,CASSTPQGVTEAFF,TGTGCCAGTAGTACCCCTCAGGGGGTCACTGAAGCTTTCTTT
.,.,TRBJ1-5,TRBV28,CASSLGSYSNQPQHF,TGTGCCAGCAGTTTGGGGAGCTATAGCAATCAGCCCCAGCATTTT
.,TRBD2,TRBJ2-7,TRBV28,CAGSFPAGERDEQYF,TGTGCCGGCAGTTTTCCGGCGGGAGAGAGGGACGAGCAGTACTTC
.,.,TRBJ1-1,TRBV5-6,CASSLALGGNTEAFF,TGTGCCAGCAGCTTGGCCTTAGGGGGGAACACTGAAGCTTTCTTT
.,TRBD2,TRBJ2-1,TRBV5-4,CASSLSGMSSYNEQFF,TGTGCCAGCAGTCTTAGCGGGATGAGCTCCTACAATGAGCAGTTCTTC
.,TRBD2,TRBJ2-1,TRBV19,CASRDSGSSYNEQFF,TGTGCCAGTAGAGATAGCGGGTCCTCCTACAATGAGCAGTTCTTC
few,TRBD1,TRBJ2-1,TRBV5-1,CASSLSPGTGYNEQFF,TGCGCCAGCAGCTTAAGTCCAGGGACAGGGTACAATGAGCAGTTCTTC
.,.,TRBJ2-2,TRBV7-6,CASSLVEANTGELFF,TGTGCCAGCAGCTTAGTTGAGGCTAACACCGGGGAGCTGTTTTTT
.,TRBD2,TRBJ2-1,TRBV4-2,CASSQANIRTSSYNEQFF,TGTGCCAGCAGCCAAGCCAATATCCGGACTAGCTCCTACAATGAGCAGTTCTTC
.,.,TRBJ1-3,TRBV15,CATSRGWASSGNTIYF,TGTGCCACCAGCAGAGGATGGGCGTCCTCTGGAAACACCATATATTTT
.,TRBD2,TRBJ2-5,TRBV28,CASSASGALETQYF,TGTGCCAGCAGCGCTAGCGGGGCACTAGAGACCCAGTACTTC
.,.,TRBJ1-1,TRBV4-2,CASSHTEGTEAFF,TGTGCCAGCAGCCACACCGAGGGCACTGAAGCTTTCTTT
.,TRBD2,TRBJ2-1,TRBV27,CASSLFRTSGRAYNEQFF,TGTGCCAGCAGTTTATTCAGGACTAGCGGGAGAGCTTACAATGAGCAGTTCTTC
few,TRBD2,TRBJ2-6,TRBV5-1,CASSQTSPPGANVLTF,TGCGCCAGCAGCCAGACTAGCCCCCCTGGGGCCAACGTCCTGACTTTC
.,TRBD1,TRBJ1-4,TRBV19,CASSPTGVPEKLFF,TGTGCCAGTAGCCCGACAGGGGTACCGGAAAAACTGTTTTTT
.,TRBD2,TRBJ2-1,TRBV2,CASSSGSSYNEQFF,TGTGCCAGCTCTAGCGGGAGCTCCTACAATGAGCAGTTCTTC
.,TRBD1,TRBJ2-7,TRBV27,CASSLQRGLDSYF,TGTGCCAGCAGCCTCCAGAGGGGGCTTGACTCGTACTTC
.,TRBD1,TRBJ2-7,TRBV6-6,CASTSPRGDRYYEQYF,TGTGCCAGCACCTCACCTCGTGGGGACAGATACTACGAGCAGTACTTC
.,.,TRBJ2-7,TRBV20-1,CSASRREQYF,TGCAGTGCTTCCCGCCGCGAGCAGTACTTC
.,.,TRBJ2-3,TRBV7-2,CASATADTQYF,TGTGCCAGCGCTACGGCAGATACGCAGTATTTT
once,TRBD2,TRBJ2-7,TRBV27,CATYGLAGVRSYEQYF,TGTGCCACCTATGGACTAGCGGGAGTCCGGTCCTACGAGCAGTACTTC
once,TRBD2,TRBJ2-7,TRBV15,CATSILAGRGEQYF,TGTGCCACCAGCATACTAGCGGGACGGGGCGAGCAGTACTTC
.,.,TRBJ1-5,TRBV27,CASSLAQGNQPQHF,TGTGCCAGCAGTTTAGCACAGGGAAACCAGCCCCAGCATTTT
.,.,TRBJ1-2,TRBV27,CASSLSSGPGGGYTF,TGTGCCAGCAGTTTATCGTCAGGCCCTGGAGGTGGCTACACCTTC
.,TRBD1,TRBJ1-6,TRBV29-1,CSVEIGQVAHF,TGCAGCGTTGAAATTGGACAGGTGGCCCACTTT
.,.,TRBJ2-7,TRBV6-4,CASSEDYNYEQYF,TGTGCCAGCAGTGAAGACTACAACTACGAGCAGTACTTC
.,TRBD1,TRBJ2-2,TRBV10-3,CAISVGQGYTGELFF,TGTGCCATCAGTGTAGGACAGGGTTACACCGGGGAGCTGTTTTTT
.,.,TRBJ2-6,TRBV6-5,CATLGRANVLTF,TGTGCCACCCTTGGCAGGGCCAACGTCCTGACTTTC
.,.,TRBJ1-4,TRBV19,CASSIGAGLNEKLFF,TGTGCCAGTAGTATCGGGGCAGGACTAAATGAAAAACTGTTTTTT
.,TRBD2,TRBJ2-1,TRBV29-1,CSVETGLAFSYNEQFF,TGCAGCGTTGAAACGGGACTAGCCTTCTCCTACAATGAGCAGTTCTTC
once,.,TRBJ1-4,TRBV7-9,CASSSTEYNEKLFF,TGTGCCAGCAGCTCGACAGAGTATAATGAAAAACTGTTTTTT
.,TRBD2,TRBJ2-7,TRBV6-6,CASSYSAGGLEQYF,TGTGCCAGCAGTTACTCAGCGGGAGGGCTTGAGCAGTACTTC
few,TRBD1,TRBJ2-7,TRBV28,CASSLFGTGGWYEQYF,TGTGCCAGCAGTTTGTTTGGGACAGGGGGTTGGTACGAGCAGTACTTC
.,.,TRBJ2-3,TRBV6-5,CASSYKRNPPTDTQYF,TGTGCCAGCAGTTACAAGCGGAACCCCCCCACAGATACGCAGTATTTT
.,TRBD2,TRBJ2-7,TRBV6-1,CASTRLAGEQYF,TGTGCCAGCACAAGACTAGCGGGCGAGCAGTACTTC
.,.,TRBJ2-1,TRBV5-8,CASSWDTYNEQFF,TGTGCCAGCAGCTGGGACACCTACAATGAGCAGTTCTTC
.,TRBD2,TRBJ2-1,TRBV5-1,CASSWTSGSEQFF,TGCGCCAGCAGCTGGACTAGCGGGAGCGAGCAGTTCTTC
.,.,TRBJ2-7,TRBV30,CAWNRGSGEQYF,TGTGCCTGGAATAGGGGGTCCGGCGAGCAGTACTTC
.,.,TRBJ2-7,TRBV21-1,CASTSKDRVSYEQYF,TGTGCCAGCACCTCTAAGGACAGGGTTTCTTACGAGCAGTACTTC
.,TRBD2,TRBJ2-1,TRBV28,CASSLAGLAPLGSHNEQFF,TGTGCCAGCAGTTTAGCGGGACTAGCGCCACTCGGGTCCCACAATGAGCAGTTCTTC
.,TRBD2,TRBJ2-5,TRBV5-4,CASSQGGSGLAGSETQYF,TGTGCCAGCAGCCAGGGGGGTTCAGGACTAGCGGGATCAGAGACCCAGTACTTC
.,TRBD1,TRBJ1-2,TRBV19,CASTATGDVYGYTF,TGTGCCAGTACCGCAACAGGGGATGTCTATGGCTACACCTTC
.,TRBD2,TRBJ2-1,TRBV5-1,CASSPRPGTSGNYNEQFF,TGCGCCAGCAGCCCCAGGCCCGGGACTAGCGGGAACTACAATGAGCAGTTCTTC
.,TRBD1,TRBJ1-5,TRBV10-1,CASSETGTDRNQPQHF,TGCGCCAGCAGTGAAACCGGGACAGACAGAAATCAGCCCCAGCATTTT
.,TRBD2,TRBJ2-2,TRBV5-6,CASSGGLAVTGELFF,TGTGCCAGCAGCGGGGGACTAGCAGTCACCGGGGAGCTGTTTTTT